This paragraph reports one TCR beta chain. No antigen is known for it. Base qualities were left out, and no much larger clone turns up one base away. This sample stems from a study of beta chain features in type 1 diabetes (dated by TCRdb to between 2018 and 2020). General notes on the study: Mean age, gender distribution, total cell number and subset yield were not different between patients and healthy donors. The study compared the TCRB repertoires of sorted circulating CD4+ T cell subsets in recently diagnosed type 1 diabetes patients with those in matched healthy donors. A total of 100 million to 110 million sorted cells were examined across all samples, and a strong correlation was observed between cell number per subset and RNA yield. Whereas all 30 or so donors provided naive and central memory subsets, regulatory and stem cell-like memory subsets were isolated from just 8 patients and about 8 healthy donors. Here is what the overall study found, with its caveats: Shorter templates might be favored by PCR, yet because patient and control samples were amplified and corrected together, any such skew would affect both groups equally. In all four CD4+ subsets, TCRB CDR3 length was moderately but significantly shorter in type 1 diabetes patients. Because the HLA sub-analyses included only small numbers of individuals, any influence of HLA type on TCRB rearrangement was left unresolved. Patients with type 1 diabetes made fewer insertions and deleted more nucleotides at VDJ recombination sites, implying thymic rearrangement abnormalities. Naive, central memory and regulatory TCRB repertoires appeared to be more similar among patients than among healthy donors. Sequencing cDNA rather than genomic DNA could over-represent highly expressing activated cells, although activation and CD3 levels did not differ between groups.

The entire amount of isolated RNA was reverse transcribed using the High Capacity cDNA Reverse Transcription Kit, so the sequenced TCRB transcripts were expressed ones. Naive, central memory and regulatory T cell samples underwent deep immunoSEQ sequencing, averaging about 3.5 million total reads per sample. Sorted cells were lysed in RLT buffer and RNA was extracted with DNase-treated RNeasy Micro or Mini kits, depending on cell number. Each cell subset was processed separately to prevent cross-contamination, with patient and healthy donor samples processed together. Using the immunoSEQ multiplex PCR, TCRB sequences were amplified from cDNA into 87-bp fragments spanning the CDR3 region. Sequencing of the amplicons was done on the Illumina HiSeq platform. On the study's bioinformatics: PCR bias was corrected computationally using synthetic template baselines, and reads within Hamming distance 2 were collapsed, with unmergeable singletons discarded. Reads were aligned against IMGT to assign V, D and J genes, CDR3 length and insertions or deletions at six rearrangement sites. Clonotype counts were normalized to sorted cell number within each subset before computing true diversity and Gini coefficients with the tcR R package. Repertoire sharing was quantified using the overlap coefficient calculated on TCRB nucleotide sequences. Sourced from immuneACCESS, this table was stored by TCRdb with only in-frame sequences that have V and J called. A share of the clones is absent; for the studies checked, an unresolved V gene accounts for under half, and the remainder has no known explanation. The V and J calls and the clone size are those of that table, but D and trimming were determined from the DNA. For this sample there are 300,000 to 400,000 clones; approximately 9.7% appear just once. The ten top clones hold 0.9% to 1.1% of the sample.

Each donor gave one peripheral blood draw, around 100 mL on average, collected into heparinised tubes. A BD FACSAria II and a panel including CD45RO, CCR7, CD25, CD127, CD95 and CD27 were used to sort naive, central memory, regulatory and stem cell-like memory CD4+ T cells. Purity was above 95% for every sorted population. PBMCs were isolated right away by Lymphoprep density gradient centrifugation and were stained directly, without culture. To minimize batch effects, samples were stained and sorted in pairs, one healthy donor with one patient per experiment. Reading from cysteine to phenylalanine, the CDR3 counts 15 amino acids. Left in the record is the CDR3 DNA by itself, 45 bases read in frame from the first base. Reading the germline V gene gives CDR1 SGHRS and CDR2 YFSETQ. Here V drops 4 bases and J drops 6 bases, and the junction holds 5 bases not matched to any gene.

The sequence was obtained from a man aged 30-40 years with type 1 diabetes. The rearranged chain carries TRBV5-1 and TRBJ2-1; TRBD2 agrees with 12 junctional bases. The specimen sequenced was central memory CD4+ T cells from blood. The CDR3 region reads CASSQLAGGPNEQFF. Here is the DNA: TGCGCCAGCAGCCAACTAGCGGGGGGCCCCAATGAGCAGTTCTTC. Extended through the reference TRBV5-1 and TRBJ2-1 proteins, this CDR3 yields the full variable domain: KAGVTQTPRYLIKTRGQQVTLSCSPISGHRSVSWYQQTPGQGLQFLFEYFSETQRNKGNFPGRFSGRQFSNSRSEMNVSTLELGDSALYLCASSQLAGGPNEQFFGPGTRLTVL.